This is a list of T cell receptor beta chains from one sample in a study of human T cells and chemical hapten exposure. TCRdb used MiXCR to reprocess the RACE reads, holding one entry per CDR3 protein. The profile shows about 170,000 distinct CDR3 sequences, around a quarter of them singletons. This material consisted of whole blood, taken in connection with sensitization to the hapten diphenylcyclopropenone (DPC). The receptors were gathered from a woman between 18 and 29 years old with alopecia areata. Some clones in this sample may be carry-over from other donors' samples. Each CDR3 is given with its conserved first and last residue. The order of the fields is clone size, D gene, J gene, V gene, CDR3 length, CDR3 DNA, CDR3 protein. A D gene is named only where the DNA matches it firmly. Where a row states a size, it is once, few, many or the class of an expanded clone; other rows omit it.

- | TRBD1 | TRBJ1-1 | TRBV29-1 | 13 | TGCAGCGTTCAGGGGGCTTTGAGCACTGAAGCTTTCTTT | CSVQGALSTEAFF
- | TRBD2 | TRBJ2-5 | TRBV11-2 | 16 | TGTGCCAGCAGCGCCGTGAGCGGGGGGCCGAAAGAGACCCAGTACTTC | CASSAVSGGPKETQYF
- | TRBD1 | TRBJ2-3 | TRBV24-1 | 13 | TGTGCCACCGGACAGGGGGCTACAGATACGCAGTATTTT | CATGQGATDTQYF
- | TRBD1 | TRBJ1-2 | TRBV4-1 | 16 | TGCGCCAGCAGCCAAATCCGGACAGGGCAACCCTATGGCTACACCTTC | CASSQIRTGQPYGYTF
- | TRBD1 | TRBJ1-1 | TRBV25-1 | 17 | TGTGCCAGCAGTGACCAACAGGGGACCTATAAGAACACTGAAGCTTTCTTT | CASSDQQGTYKNTEAFF
- | - | TRBJ2-7 | TRBV7-2 | 13 | TGTGCCAGCAGCTTACGTCCGGCCTACGAGCAGTACTTC | CASSLRPAYEQYF
few | - | TRBJ1-2 | TRBV12-3/TRBV12-4 | 14 | TGTGCCAGCAGGCGGGACCTATTGAACTATGGCTACACCTTC | CASRRDLLNYGYTF
- | TRBD2 | TRBJ2-3 | TRBV20-1 | 12 | TGCAGGGGGGGGACTAGCGGCGATACGCAGTATTTT | CRGGTSGDTQYF
- | TRBD2 | TRBJ2-5 | TRBV7-2 | 15 | TGTGCCAGCAGCTTAGCAGCGGGAGGTCGGGAGACCCAGTACTTC | CASSLAAGGRETQYF
- | - | TRBJ1-1 | TRBV9 | 12 | TGTGCCAGCAGCGCCGACCACACTGAAGCTTTCTTT | CASSADHTEAFF
- | TRBD2 | TRBJ2-1 | TRBV4-2 | 16 | TGTGCCAGCAGCCAGGAAGCGGGAGGGTCCTACAATGAGCAGTTCTTC | CASSQEAGGSYNEQFF
few | TRBD2 | TRBJ2-5 | TRBV7-3 | 14 | TGTGCCAGCAGCTCCGGACTAGTAGAGGAGACCCAGTACTTC | CASSSGLVEETQYF
many | TRBD2 | TRBJ2-3 | TRBV4-2 | 15 | TGTGCCAGCAGCCTTTCTAGCGGGGGGGCCGTCGGGCAGTATTTT | CASSLSSGGAVGQYF
- | - | TRBJ2-7 | TRBV7-9 | 14 | TGTGCCAGCAGCTCCCCGGGCGCCCCTCTCGAGCAGTACTTC | CASSSPGAPLEQYF
- | - | TRBJ2-3 | TRBV25-1 | 13 | TGTGCCAGCAGTGAATCTGGGAGAGATACGCAGTATTTT | CASSESGRDTQYF
many | - | TRBJ2-1 | TRBV29-1 | 9 | TGCAGCGTTGGGGGTAGCGGCTTCTTC | CSVGGSGFF
few | - | TRBJ2-7 | TRBV2 | 12 | TGTGCCAGCAAGGGCCCAACCTACGAGCAGTACTTC | CASKGPTYEQYF
many | - | TRBJ2-7 | TRBV27 | 14 | TGTGCCAGCAGTTTTCGGTCGAGAGGGTCCGAGCAGTACTTC | CASSFRSRGSEQYF
few | TRBD1 | TRBJ2-6 | TRBV29-1 | 16 | TGCAGCGTTGAAGAAGGGACAGGGCTAGGGGCCAACGTCCTGACTTTC | CSVEEGTGLGANVLTF
- | - | TRBJ1-1 | TRBV30 | 14 | TGTGCCTGGGACCGGGGGCCCTCGCGGACTGAAGCTTTCTTT | CAWDRGPSRTEAFF
- | TRBD1 | TRBJ1-1 | TRBV10-2 | 15 | TGCGCCAGCAGTGTACAGGGGGCGATATGGACTGAAGCTTTCTTT | CASSVQGAIWTEAFF
- | - | TRBJ1-2 | TRBV25-1 | 13 | TGTGCCAGCAGTGCCGCTCCATATAGTGGCTACACCTTC | CASSAAPYSGYTF
- | TRBD2 | TRBJ2-7 | TRBV7-6 | 14 | TGTGCCAGCAGCCCTCGGCCTAGCGGGAGTCTGCAGTACTTC | CASSPRPSGSLQYF
- | - | TRBJ1-5 | TRBV7-2 | 14 | TGTGCCAGCAGCTCTCGGCAGGGCGGGCAGCCCCAGCATTTT | CASSSRQGGQPQHF
few | - | TRBJ1-2 | TRBV15 | 16 | TGTGCCACCAGCAGAGATTCGTCCACCCCCAAAGGGGGCTACACCTTC | CATSRDSSTPKGGYTF
few | TRBD2 | TRBJ2-1 | TRBV15 | 13 | TGTGCCACCAGCATACTAGCGGGGGGTGAGCAGTTCTTC | CATSILAGGEQFF
- | TRBD2 | TRBJ2-5 | TRBV29-1 | 16 | TGCAGCGTCCAACAAACTAGCGGGGGGGGTCGTGAGACCCAGTACTTC | CSVQQTSGGGRETQYF
- | - | TRBJ1-5 | TRBV21-1 | 16 | TGTGCCAGCAGCAAGAAGGAGGGGCCCGCCCATAAGCCCCAGCATTTT | CASSKKEGPAHKPQHF
- | - | TRBJ2-1 | TRBV11-2 | 17 | TGTGCCAGCAGCTTAAGGAGCTGGGGCAGCTCCTACAATGAGCAGTTCTTC | CASSLRSWGSSYNEQFF